This T cell receptor (beta chain) originates from a study of cytomegalovirus exposure and HLA in healthy donors. Study findings and constraints: Three chains linked to CMV were shown in vitro to be specific for CMV antigens.

PCR amplification relied on 60 Vbeta primers (plus 13 Jbeta primers). Method: immunoSEQ multiplex PCR; TCRdb's copy keeps in-frame clones and lacks some. The table shows about 89,000 clones, with over 60% occurring only once. A note on this clone: Its antigen is still unknown.

The origin of this receptor is a man aged 25-45 years in good health and CMV-seronegative. Material: PBMCs.

This chain's CDR3 is CASSTYRGSTEAFF. The CDR3, as DNA: TGTGCCAGCAGTACCTACAGGGGATCCACTGAAGCTTTCTTT. The chain couples TRBV6-5 to TRBJ1-1; 7 bases agree with TRBD1. Germline CDR1 and CDR2: MNHEY and SVGAGI. The CDR3 is made up of 14 amino acids. The ends lost 5 bases at V and 4 bases at J; junction bases unmatched: 7.